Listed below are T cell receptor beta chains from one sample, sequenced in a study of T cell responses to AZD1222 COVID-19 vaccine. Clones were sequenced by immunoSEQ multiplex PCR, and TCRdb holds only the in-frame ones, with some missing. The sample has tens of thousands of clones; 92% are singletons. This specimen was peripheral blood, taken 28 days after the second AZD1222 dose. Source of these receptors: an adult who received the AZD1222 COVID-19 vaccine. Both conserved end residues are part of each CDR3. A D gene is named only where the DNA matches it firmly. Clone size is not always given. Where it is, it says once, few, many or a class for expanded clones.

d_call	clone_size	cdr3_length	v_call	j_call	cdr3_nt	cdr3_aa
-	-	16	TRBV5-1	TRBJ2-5	TGCGCCAGCAGCTTGACTACTGGGGCCGCGGGGGAGACCCAGTACTTC	CASSLTTGAAGETQYF
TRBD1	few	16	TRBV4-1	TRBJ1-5	TGCGCCAGCAGCCAAGGGGACAGGAGAAGCAATCAGCCCCAGCATTTT	CASSQGDRRSNQPQHF
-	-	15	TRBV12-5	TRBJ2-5	TGTGCTAGTGGCACCGGGACATTGCGACAAGAGACCCAGTACTTC	CASGTGTLRQETQYF
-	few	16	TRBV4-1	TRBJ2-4	TGCGCCAGCAGCCCCTTTAGCGGTCTAGCCAAAAACATTCAGTACTTC	CASSPFSGLAKNIQYF
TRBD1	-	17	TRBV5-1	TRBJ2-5	TGCGCCAGCAGCCCGACTGACAGGGCGATGCTCGGGGAGACCCAGTACTTC	CASSPTDRAMLGETQYF
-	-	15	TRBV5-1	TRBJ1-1	TGCGCCAGCAGTTTAGACTCACCAACCGACACTGAAGCTTTCTTT	CASSLDSPTDTEAFF
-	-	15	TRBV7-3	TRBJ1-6	TGTGCCAGCAGCTGGCCGACAGGCGCCAATTCACCCCTCCACTTT	CASSWPTGANSPLHF
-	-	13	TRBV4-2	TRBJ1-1	TGTGCCAGCAGCCCCTCGGAGAACACTGAAGCTTTCTTT	CASSPSENTEAFF
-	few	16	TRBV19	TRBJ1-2	TGTGCCAGTAGTATGACGGCGGGACGGCACAGAGATGGCTACACCTTC	CASSMTAGRHRDGYTF
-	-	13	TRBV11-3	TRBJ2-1	TGTGCCAGCAGCTTAGTTAGTACAGGGTCGGAGTTCTTC	CASSLVSTGSEFF
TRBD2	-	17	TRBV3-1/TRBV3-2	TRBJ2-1	TGTGCCAGCAGCCAAGAGGAACTAGCGGGGGGGTTGAATGAGCAGTTCTTC	CASSQEELAGGLNEQFF